These 27 T cell receptor beta chains were sequenced from one sample in a study of blood T cell repertoires in COVID-19. Here immunoSEQ multiplex PCR was the method, and the copy in TCRdb shows in-frame clones only, minus some. Altogether around 340,000 clones are present, approximately 89% being singletons, with the ten largest covering about 3.9%. Sequenced input: peripheral blood. The receptor set was obtained from a woman aged 60-75 years with COVID-19, enrolled during active disease.

V gene TRBV30 combines with J gene TRBJ1-5, with 8 bases matching TRBD1. V lost 2 bases and J lost 3; bases outside the gene matches: 6. Germline V gene data show CDR1 as GTSNPN and CDR2 as SVGIG (reference sequence). The CDR3 length is 15 residues. CDR3 sequence (DNA): TGTGCCTGGAGTCCGGGACAGGTACTCAATCAGCCCCAGCATTTT. Protein: CAWSPGQVLNQPQHF.

This clone was recorded a few times. The chain couples TRBV2 to TRBJ1-2; D might be TRBD1 (5 bases). Germline CDR1 reads SNHLY; CDR2 reads FYNNEI. Trimming took off 4 bases at V and 2 bases at J, with 8 bases between the two ends. This CDR3 region has 13 residues. CDR3 in amino acids: CASSGQSNYGYTF. The CDR3 nucleotides read TGTGCCAGCAGTGGACAGTCAAACTATGGCTACACCTTC.

V gene TRBV18 combines with J gene TRBJ2-7; the D gene is possibly TRBD1 (6 bases). Trimming cost V 3 bases and J 6 bases, with 12 bases left between them. Looked up from germline, CDR1 is KGHSH and CDR2 is LQKENI. The CDR3 has 13 residues. CDR3 DNA: TGTGCCAGCTCACCTACAGGGTTTGGCGAGCAGTACTTC. Its protein product is CASSPTGFGEQYF.

The rearrangement uses TRBV28 and TRBJ2-7; 8 bases align to TRBD2. V shed 4 bases, J shed 4 bases, and the junction held 6 bases outside the gene matches. This CDR3 comprises 14 residues. CDR1 MDHEN and CDR2 SYDVKM come from the germline V gene. CDR3 in DNA: TGTGCCAGCAGTTCCGCGGGGGGAGAATACGAGCAGTACTTC. Protein sequence: CASSSAGGEYEQYF.

The chain recombines TRBV29-1 with TRBJ2-3; 10 nucleotides line up with TRBD2. The CDR3 loop spans 18 amino acids. The germline V gene encodes CDR1 SQVTM and CDR2 ANQGSEA. The V gene end was trimmed by 3 bases and the J gene end by 3 bases; junction bases not matched to a gene: 15. The CDR3 nucleotides read TGCAGCGTTGATGGGGCTAGCGGGGGTCCCTCTATAACAGATACGCAGTATTTT. As protein: CSVDGASGGPSITDTQYF.

In the case of this clone: Other DNA variants within this sample encode the same CDR3. The chain employs TRBV6-5 and TRBJ1-1; no clear D. With 2 bases removed from V and 4 bases from J, the gap between germline ends came to 8 bases. Germline assignment: CDR1 MNHEY and CDR2 SVGAGI. CDR3 length equals 13 residues. CDR3 DNA sequence: TGTGCCAGCAGTTACACTCGAGGCACTGAAGCTTTCTTT. Its protein is CASSYTRGTEAFF.

The chain is built from TRBV10-2 and TRBJ1-2, with D perhaps matching TRBD1 (5 bases). V gave up 2 bases and J gave up 3 bases, with 7 bases separating them. This CDR3 has 13 residues. Per germline, CDR1 WSHSY and CDR2 SAAADI. CDR3 DNA sequence: TGCGCCAGCAGTGAGGACAGCTACTATGGCTACACCTTC. It codes for CASSEDSYYGYTF.

The chain links TRBV7-6 to TRBJ1-1; perhaps TRBD1 as D (5 bases). Germline loops: CDR1 SGHVS, CDR2 FNYEAQ. CDR3 length equals 13 residues. V was pared by 10 bases and J by 9 bases, with 21 bases between. The CDR3 region is CATLPDQGRKAFF. CDR3 DNA sequence: TGTGCCACCCTACCGGATCAGGGAAGAAAAGCTTTCTTT.

The gene calls are TRBV7-2 and TRBJ1-3, with D unclear. The CDR3 consists of 15 residues. The V gene lost 3 bases and the J gene lost 0 bases, with 9 bases spanning the gap. Germline V CDR1 and CDR2: SGHTA, FQGNSA. The CDR3 loop reads CASSLGSASGNTIYF. DNA of the CDR3: TGTGCCAGCAGCTTGGGCAGTGCCTCTGGAAACACCATATATTTT. The complete variable domain, with remaining parts taken from reference TRBV7-2 and TRBJ1-3, reads GAGVSQSPSNKVTEKGKDVELRCDPISGHTALYWYRQSLGQGLEFLIYFQGNSAPDKSGLPSDRFSAERTGGSVSTLTIQRTQQEDSAVYLCASSLGSASGNTIYFGEGSWLTVV.

This sequence joins TRBV5-1 and TRBJ1-1; 12 bases fit TRBD1. Germline CDR1 is SGHRS and CDR2 is YFSETQ. Trimming at V came to 3 bases and at J to 2 bases, leaving 5 bases not matched to a gene. This CDR3 region has 16 residues. The CDR3 sequence: CASSSGQGAFNTEAFF. CDR3 DNA: TGCGCCAGCAGCTCGGGACAGGGGGCATTCAACACTGAAGCTTTCTTT. Using reference TRBV5-1 and TRBJ1-1 for the parts outside the CDR3, the full variable domain is KAGVTQTPRYLIKTRGQQVTLSCSPISGHRSVSWYQQTPGQGLQFLFEYFSETQRNKGNFPGRFSGRQFSNSRSEMNVSTLELGDSALYLCASSSGQGAFNTEAFFGQGTRLTVV.

The chain carries TRBV20-1 and TRBJ1-2, with 7 bases that match TRBD1. Germline V gene sequence: CDR1 DFQATT, CDR2 SNEGSKA (reference sequence). The CDR3 loop spans 10 amino acids. V dropped 5 bases and J dropped 8; count of bases not matched to a gene: 2. CDR3 sequence: CSAGTEGYTF. For the CDR3, the DNA is TGCAGTGCTGGGACAGAAGGCTACACCTTC.

The rearrangement joins TRBV24-1 to TRBJ1-4, with D maybe TRBD1 (5 bases). CDR1 is KGHDR, CDR2 SFDVKD, per germline. The germline V and J ends were trimmed by 6 bases and 7 bases, with 11 bases remaining between them. The CDR3 runs to 13 residues. CDR3: CATSSGDGEKLFF. Written as DNA, the CDR3 is TGTGCCACCAGTTCGGGGGATGGTGAAAAACTGTTTTTT.

The rearrangement links TRBV5-3 to TRBJ1-2, with D perhaps TRBD1 (6 bases). TRBV5-3 is assigned to the ORF class and has an uncertain function. The germline V and J ends were trimmed by 2 bases and 5 bases, with 19 bases remaining between them. The CDR3 is 16 residues long. The CDR3 DNA sequence: TGTGCCAGAAGCTTCCGGGGGGCAGCCCACAGGTATGGCTACACCTTC. Amino acid sequence: CARSFRGAAHRYGYTF.

Turning to this clone: The identical CDR3 is also encoded by other nucleotide sequences in the sample. V and J are TRBV7-2 and TRBJ1-3, with D possibly being TRBD1 (6 bases). Germline V gene data show CDR1 as SGHTA and CDR2 as FQGNSA. The CDR3 extends over 14 amino acids. Trimming removed 5 bases from V and 4 bases from J, with 12 bases in between. CDR3 nucleotide sequence: TGTGCCAGCAGCCCACAGGGTTCCGGAAACACCATATATTTT. This codes for CASSPQGSGNTIYF.

V is TRBV5-1 and J is TRBJ2-5; D not resolved. The V end was cut by 4 bases, the J end by 0 bases, with 13 bases between. The CDR3 is 15 amino acids. Per the germline V gene, CDR1 is SGHRS and CDR2 is YFSETQ. The CDR3 bases are TGCGCCAGCAGCCCCCAGGCCGCGTACCAAGAGACCCAGTACTTC. This codes for CASSPQAAYQETQYF.

This clone was counted ten times or more. The CDR3, as DNA: TGTGCCAGCAGCCAAGATAGGGGAATTAACACTGAAGCTTTCTTT. This encodes CASSQDRGINTEAFF. The chain links TRBV4-2 to TRBJ1-1; possibly TRBD1 for D (5 bases). Germline CDR1 is LGHNA and CDR2 is YNFKEQ. V dropped 0 bases and J dropped 2 bases, with 10 bases sitting between them. The CDR3 consists of 15 residues.

This clone was counted between two and nine times. J is TRBJ2-2 and V is TRBV10-1; TRBD2 aligns across 9 bases. The length of the CDR3 is 16 residues. Germline-derived CDR1 and CDR2 are WNHNN and SYGVQD (reference sequence). The trim removed 6 bases at V and 0 bases at J, leaving 5 bases unmatched. The CDR3 loop is CASSEAGGSNTGELFF. The CDR3 DNA follows: TGCGCCAGCAGCGAAGCGGGGGGATCGAACACCGGGGAGCTGTTTTTT.

V gene TRBV6-4 combines with J gene TRBJ1-1; 8 nucleotides match TRBD1. The CDR3 has 14 amino acids. Germline V lookup: CDR1 MRHNA, CDR2 SNTAGT. V lost 7 bases to trimming and J lost 3 bases; unmatched junction nucleotides: 7. CDR3 amino acids: CASNKTGVDTEAFF. The CDR3 DNA reads TGTGCCAGCAATAAGACAGGGGTGGACACTGAAGCTTTCTTT.

This clone was observed a single time. V is TRBV28 and J is TRBJ1-2, with TRBD1 matching over 9 bases. There are 14 residues in the CDR3. CDR1 and CDR2 from the germline V gene are MDHEN and SYDVKM. Unmatched junction bases numbered 7, after V lost 4 bases and J lost 7 bases. CDR3: CASSSLGTGSGYTF. The CDR3 DNA sequence: TGTGCCAGCAGTTCCCTAGGGACAGGGAGTGGCTACACCTTC.

The chain carries TRBV11-3 and TRBJ1-3, with a possible D match to TRBD1 (5 bases). The CDR3 has 15 amino acids. V was trimmed by 5 bases and J by 2 bases, leaving 13 bases between them. Germline values: CDR1 SGHNT, CDR2 YENEEA. The CDR3: CASSRSGEPGNTIYF. The CDR3 DNA is TGTGCCAGCAGCCGATCGGGGGAACCTGGAAACACCATATATTTT.

V gene TRBV27 combines with J gene TRBJ1-2; a possible D gene is TRBD1 (6 bases). Per germline, CDR1 MNHEY and CDR2 SMNVEV (reference sequence). The CDR3 is 16 amino acids. The V end lost 5 bases, the J end lost 3 bases, and 19 bases lay between the germline ends. The chain's CDR3 is CASSNYPGQTYYGYTF. Written as DNA, the CDR3 is TGTGCCAGCAGTAACTATCCCGGACAGACCTACTATGGCTACACCTTC.

J is TRBJ1-1 and V is TRBV5-1; no clear D. Per the germline V gene, CDR1 is SGHRS and CDR2 is YFSETQ. V was pared by 0 bases and J by 1 base, with 10 bases between. This CDR3 is 15 amino acids long. CDR3 nucleotides: TGCGCCAGCAGCTTGGAACCGGGTACGAACACTGAAGCTTTCTTT. Its translation is CASSLEPGTNTEAFF.

The V gene is TRBV27, the J gene TRBJ2-5; 8 bases line up with TRBD2. The CDR3 loop spans 14 amino acids. Looked up from germline, CDR1 is MNHEY and CDR2 is SMNVEV (reference sequence). V lost 5 bases to trimming and J lost 1 base; unmatched junction nucleotides: 3. The CDR3 DNA reads TGTGCCAGCAGTACCGGGACTAGCCAAGAGACCCAGTACTTC. Translated, it gives CASSTGTSQETQYF.

The chain couples TRBV11-2 to TRBJ2-2; 8 bases line up with TRBD1. The CDR3 totals 17 residues. The trim removed 3 bases at V and 4 bases at J, leaving 10 bases unmatched. The germline V gene encodes CDR1 SGHAT and CDR2 FQNNGV. This CDR3 reads CASSFNLARGRTGELFF. CDR3 nucleotide sequence: TGTGCCAGCAGCTTTAATCTAGCCAGGGGGCGCACCGGGGAGCTGTTTTTT. Drawing the rest from reference TRBV11-2 and TRBJ2-2, the complete variable domain is EAGVAQSPRYKIIEKRQSVAFWCNPISGHATLYWYQQILGQGPKLLIQFQNNGVVDDSQLPKDRFSAERLKGVDSTLKIQPAKLEDSAVYLCASSFNLARGRTGELFFGEGSRLTVL.

The chain employs TRBV7-8 and TRBJ1-2, with 9 bases fitting TRBD1. CDR1 is SGHVS and CDR2 is FQNEAQ in the germline V gene. This CDR3 has 15 amino acids. Losses at the gene ends were 5 bases for V and 2 bases for J; bases not matched to a gene: 6. The CDR3 DNA sequence: TGTGCCAGCAGCCCCGGGGACAGGGACAACTATGGCTACACCTTC. Encoded protein: CASSPGDRDNYGYTF.

The chain is built from TRBV5-8 and TRBJ1-2, with no clear D. Trimming left V 2 bases short and J 13 bases short, with 9 bases between. This CDR3 has 10 amino acids. Germline assignment: CDR1 SGHTS and CDR2 YDEGEE. CDR3 in amino acids: CASSFFSSTF. DNA for the CDR3: TGTGCCAGCAGCTTTTTTTCTTCCACCTTC.

For this clone: Other DNA sequences in this sample translate to the same CDR3. The rearrangement joins TRBV5-1 to TRBJ1-4, with D possibly matching TRBD1 (5 bases). The germline CDR1 and CDR2 sequences are SGHRS and YFSETQ. This CDR3 has 14 amino acids. Trimming removed 7 bases at V and 0 bases at J, with 10 bases between. CDR3 coding DNA: TGCGCCAGCTCCGACAGAGCAACTAATGAAAAACTGTTTTTT. It specifies CASSDRATNEKLFF.